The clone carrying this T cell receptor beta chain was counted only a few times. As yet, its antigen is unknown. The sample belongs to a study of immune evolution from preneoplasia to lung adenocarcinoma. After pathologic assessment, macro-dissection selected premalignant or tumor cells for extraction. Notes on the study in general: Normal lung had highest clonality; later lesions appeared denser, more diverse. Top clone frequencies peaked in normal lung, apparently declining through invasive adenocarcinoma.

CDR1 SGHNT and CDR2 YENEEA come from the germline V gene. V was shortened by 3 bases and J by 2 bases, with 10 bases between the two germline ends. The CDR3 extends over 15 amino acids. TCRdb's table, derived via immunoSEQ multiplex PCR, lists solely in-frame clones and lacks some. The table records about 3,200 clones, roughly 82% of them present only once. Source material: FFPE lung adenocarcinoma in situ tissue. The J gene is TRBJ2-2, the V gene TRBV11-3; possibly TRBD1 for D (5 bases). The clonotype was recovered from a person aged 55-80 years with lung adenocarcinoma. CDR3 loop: CASSLQGYNTGELFF. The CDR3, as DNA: TGTGCCAGCAGCTTGCAGGGATACAACACCGGGGAGCTGTTTTTT.